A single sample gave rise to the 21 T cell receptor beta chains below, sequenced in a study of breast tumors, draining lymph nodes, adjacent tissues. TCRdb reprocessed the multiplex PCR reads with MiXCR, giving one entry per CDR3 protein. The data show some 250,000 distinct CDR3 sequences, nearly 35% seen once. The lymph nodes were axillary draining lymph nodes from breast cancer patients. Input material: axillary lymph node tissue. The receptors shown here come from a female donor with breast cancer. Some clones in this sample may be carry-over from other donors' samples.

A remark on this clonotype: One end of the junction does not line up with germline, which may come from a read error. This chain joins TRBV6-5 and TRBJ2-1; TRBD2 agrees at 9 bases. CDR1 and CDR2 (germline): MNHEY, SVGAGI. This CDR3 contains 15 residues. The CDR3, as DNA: TGTGCCAGCAGTTACTCAGGGACTAGCTACAATGAGCAGCTCTTC. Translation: CASSYSGTSYNEQLF.

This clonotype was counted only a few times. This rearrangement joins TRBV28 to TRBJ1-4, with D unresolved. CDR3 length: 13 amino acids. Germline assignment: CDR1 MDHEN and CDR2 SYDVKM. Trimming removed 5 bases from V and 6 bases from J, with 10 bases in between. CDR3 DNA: TGTGCCAGCAGTGGGCCTAGGGATGAAAAACTGTTTTTT. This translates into CASSGPRDEKLFF.

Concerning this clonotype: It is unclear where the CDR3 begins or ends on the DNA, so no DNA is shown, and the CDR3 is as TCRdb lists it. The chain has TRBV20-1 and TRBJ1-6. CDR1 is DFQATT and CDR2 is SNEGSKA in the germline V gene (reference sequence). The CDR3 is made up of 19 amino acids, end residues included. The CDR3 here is CSARDLCSVAEGSNSPLHF.

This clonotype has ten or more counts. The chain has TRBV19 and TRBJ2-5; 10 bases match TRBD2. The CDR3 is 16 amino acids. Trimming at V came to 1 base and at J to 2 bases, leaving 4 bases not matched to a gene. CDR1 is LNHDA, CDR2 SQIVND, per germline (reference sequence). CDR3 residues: CASSIGVAGGQETQYF. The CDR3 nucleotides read TGTGCCAGTAGTATAGGTGTAGCGGGGGGTCAAGAGACCCAGTACTTC.

The CDR3 protein is CSLVGSSTDTQYF. CDR3 nucleotide sequence: TGCAGCCTGGTCGGTTCTAGCACAGATACGCAGTATTTT. The genes are TRBV29-1 and TRBJ2-3; D is unclear. V was clipped by 8 bases and J by 0 bases, with 12 bases between them. The germline V gene has CDR1 SQVTM and CDR2 ANQGSEA. CDR3 length: 13 residues.

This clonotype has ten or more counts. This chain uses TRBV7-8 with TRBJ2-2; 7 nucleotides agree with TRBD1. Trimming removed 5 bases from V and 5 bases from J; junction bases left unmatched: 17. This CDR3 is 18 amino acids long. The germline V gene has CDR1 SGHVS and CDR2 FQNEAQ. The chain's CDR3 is CASSAVSNRGSFTGELFF. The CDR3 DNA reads TGTGCCAGCAGCGCGGTGTCAAACAGGGGATCGTTTACCGGGGAGCTGTTTTTT. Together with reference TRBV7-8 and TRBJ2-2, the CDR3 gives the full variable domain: GAGVSQSPRYKVAKRGQDVALRCDPISGHVSLFWYQQALGQGPEFLTYFQNEAQLDKSGLPSDRFFAERPEGSVSTLKIQRTQQEDSAVYLCASSAVSNRGSFTGELFFGEGSRLTVL.

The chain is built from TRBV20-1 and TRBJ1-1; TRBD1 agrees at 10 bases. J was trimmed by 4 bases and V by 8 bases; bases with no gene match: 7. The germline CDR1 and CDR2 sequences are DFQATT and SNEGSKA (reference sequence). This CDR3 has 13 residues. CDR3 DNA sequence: TGCAGTACGACAGGGGGCGCGAGCACTGAAGCTTTCTTT. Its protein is CSTTGGASTEAFF.

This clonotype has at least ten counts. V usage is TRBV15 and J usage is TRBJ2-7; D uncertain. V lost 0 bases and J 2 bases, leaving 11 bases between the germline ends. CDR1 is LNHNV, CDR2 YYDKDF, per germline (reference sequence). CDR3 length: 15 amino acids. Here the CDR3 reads CATSRDLGLAYEQYF. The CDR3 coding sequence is TGTGCCACCAGCAGAGATCTAGGGCTAGCCTACGAGCAGTACTTC.

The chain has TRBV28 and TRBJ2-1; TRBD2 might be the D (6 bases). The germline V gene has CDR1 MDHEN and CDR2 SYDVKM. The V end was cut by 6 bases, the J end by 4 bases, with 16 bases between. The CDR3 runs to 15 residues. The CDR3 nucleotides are TGTGCCAGCAGCGTGGGACTTGGGCGGTACAATGAGCAGTTCTTC. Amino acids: CASSVGLGRYNEQFF.

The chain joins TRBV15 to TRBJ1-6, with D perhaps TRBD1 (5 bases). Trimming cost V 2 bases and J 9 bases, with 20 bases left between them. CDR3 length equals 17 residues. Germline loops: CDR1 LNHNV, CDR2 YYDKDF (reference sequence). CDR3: CATSRSGDGRLSSPLHF. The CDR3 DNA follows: TGTGCCACCAGCAGATCCGGGGACGGGAGGCTAAGTTCACCCCTCCACTTT.

The CDR3 DNA reads as TGTGCCAGCAGCCGCGCAGGGTTCTCTGGGGCCAACGTCCTGACTTTC. Translated: CASSRAGFSGANVLTF. The chain has TRBV7-2 and TRBJ2-6; D possibly corresponds to TRBD1 (5 bases). Looked up from germline, CDR1 is SGHTA and CDR2 is FQGNSA. The CDR3 runs to 16 residues. V dropped 5 bases and J dropped 0 bases, with 11 bases sitting between them.

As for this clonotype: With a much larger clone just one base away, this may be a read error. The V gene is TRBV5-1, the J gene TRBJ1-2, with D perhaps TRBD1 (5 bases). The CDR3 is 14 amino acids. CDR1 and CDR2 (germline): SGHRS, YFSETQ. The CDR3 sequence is CASSRPDTNYGHTF. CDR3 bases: TGCGCCAGCAGCCGCCCGGACACAAACTATGGCCACACCTTC.

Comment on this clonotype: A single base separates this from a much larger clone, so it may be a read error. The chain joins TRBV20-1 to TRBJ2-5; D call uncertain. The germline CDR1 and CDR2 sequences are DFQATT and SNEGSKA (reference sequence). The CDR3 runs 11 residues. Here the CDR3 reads CSGAGQETQCF. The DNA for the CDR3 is TGCAGTGGGGCCGGGCAAGAGACCCAGTGCTTC.

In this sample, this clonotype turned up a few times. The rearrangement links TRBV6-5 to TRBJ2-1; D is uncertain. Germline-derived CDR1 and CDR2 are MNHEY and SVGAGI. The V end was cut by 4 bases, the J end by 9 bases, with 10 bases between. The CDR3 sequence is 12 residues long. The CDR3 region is CASSSNMGEQFF. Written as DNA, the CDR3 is TGTGCCAGCAGTTCCAACATGGGTGAGCAGTTCTTC.

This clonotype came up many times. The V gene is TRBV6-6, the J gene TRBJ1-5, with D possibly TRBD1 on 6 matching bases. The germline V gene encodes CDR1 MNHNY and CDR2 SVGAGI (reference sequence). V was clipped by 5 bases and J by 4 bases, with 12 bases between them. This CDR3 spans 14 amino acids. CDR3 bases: TGTGCCAGCAGTCTTCGACAGGAGAATCAGCCCCAGCATTTT. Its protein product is CASSLRQENQPQHF.

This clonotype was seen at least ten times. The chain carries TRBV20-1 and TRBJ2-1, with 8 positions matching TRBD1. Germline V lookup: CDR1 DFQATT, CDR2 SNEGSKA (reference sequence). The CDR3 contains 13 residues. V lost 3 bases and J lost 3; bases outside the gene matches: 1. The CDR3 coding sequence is TGCAGTGCTAGGGGACAGGACTACAATGAGCAGTTCTTC. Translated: CSARGQDYNEQFF.

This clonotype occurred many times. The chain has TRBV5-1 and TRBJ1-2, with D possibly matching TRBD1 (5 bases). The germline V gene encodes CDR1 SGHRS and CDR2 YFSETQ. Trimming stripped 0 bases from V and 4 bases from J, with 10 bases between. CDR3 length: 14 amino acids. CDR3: CASSLAGRGYGYTF. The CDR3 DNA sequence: TGCGCCAGCAGCTTGGCTGGGAGGGGCTATGGCTACACCTTC.

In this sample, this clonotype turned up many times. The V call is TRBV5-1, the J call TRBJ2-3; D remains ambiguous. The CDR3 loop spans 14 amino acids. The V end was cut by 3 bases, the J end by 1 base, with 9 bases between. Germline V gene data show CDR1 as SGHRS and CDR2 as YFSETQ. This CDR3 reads CASSSEHGTDTQYF. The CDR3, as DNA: TGCGCCAGCAGCTCAGAACACGGCACAGATACGCAGTATTTT.

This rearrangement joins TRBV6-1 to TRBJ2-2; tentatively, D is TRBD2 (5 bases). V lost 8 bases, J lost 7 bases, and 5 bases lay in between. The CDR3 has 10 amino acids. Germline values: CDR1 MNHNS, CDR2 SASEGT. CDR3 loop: CASRGGELFF. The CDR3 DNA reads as TGTGCCAGCCGGGGCGGGGAGCTGTTTTTT.

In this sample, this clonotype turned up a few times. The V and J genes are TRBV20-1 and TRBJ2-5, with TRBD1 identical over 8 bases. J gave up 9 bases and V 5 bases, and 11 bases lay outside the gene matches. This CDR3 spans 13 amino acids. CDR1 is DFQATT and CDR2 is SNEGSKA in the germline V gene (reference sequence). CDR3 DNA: TGCAGTGCTCTTCAGGGGGCCGGGGAGGCCCAGTACTTC. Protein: CSALQGAGEAQYF.

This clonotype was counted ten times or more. The CDR3 DNA reads as TGTGCCACCAGTGAAAGCACAGATACGCAGTATTTT. This codes for CATSESTDTQYF. The chain links TRBV24-1 to TRBJ2-3; D is uncertain. V was cut by 4 bases and J by 0 bases, with 1 base left in between. This CDR3 comprises 12 residues. CDR1 and CDR2 (germline): KGHDR, SFDVKD.